The 21 T cell receptor beta chains reported below all come from one sample, sequenced in a study of cytomegalovirus exposure and HLA in healthy donors (dated by TCRdb to 2017 to 2019). The library was obtained by the immunoSEQ multiplex PCR assay. For the multiplex PCR, a mixture combining 60 forward primers for TCR Vbeta segments and 13 reverse primers for TCR Jbeta segments was used. As stored in TCRdb, this immuneACCESS dataset retains in-frame rearrangements with V and J assigned. A fraction of the clones does not appear; measured against another copy, unresolved V genes explain less than half of the discrepancy, and the remainder lacks a known reason. The sample table gives about 87,000 clones. The ten top clones hold approximately 15% of the sample. Material for sequencing was PBMCs. The receptor set was obtained from a man aged 50 to 59 in good health and CMV-seropositive.

This chain joins TRBV18 and TRBJ2-4; D is ambiguous. The germline V gene encodes CDR1 KGHSH and CDR2 LQKENI. V was pared by 3 bases and J by 13 bases, with 16 bases between. This CDR3 comprises 13 residues. The CDR3 sequence: CASSPDAAFGQYF. The CDR3 nucleotides are TGTGCCAGCTCACCCGACGCGGCATTTGGACAGTACTTC.

The genes are TRBV7-9 and TRBJ1-4; TRBD1 agrees at 7 bases. This CDR3 is built from 12 residues. Germline loops: CDR1 SEHNR, CDR2 FQNEAQ (reference sequence). The ends lost 6 bases at V and 8 bases at J; junction bases unmatched: 3. CDR3 amino acids: CASSRGGEKLFF. DNA of the CDR3: TGTGCCAGCAGTAGAGGGGGCGAAAAACTGTTTTTT.

The chain combines TRBV15 with TRBJ2-1; 9 nucleotides align to TRBD2. The CDR3 contains 15 residues. Germline V gene data show CDR1 as LNHNV and CDR2 as YYDKDF (reference sequence). Trimming at V came to 6 bases and at J to 4 bases, leaving 7 bases not matched to a gene. The CDR3 spells CATRGAGGGYNEQFF. The CDR3 nucleotides are TGTGCCACCAGAGGAGCGGGAGGTGGTTACAATGAGCAGTTCTTC.

The genes are TRBV5-6 and TRBJ2-7; TRBD2 matches at 11 bases. From germline, CDR1 is SGHDT and CDR2 YYEEEE. Trimming removed 4 bases from V and 0 bases from J; junction bases left unmatched: 12. The CDR3 loop spans 18 amino acids. CDR3 protein: CASSMTGTSGISSYEQYV. DNA for the CDR3: TGTGCCAGCAGCATGACGGGGACTAGCGGAATTAGCTCCTACGAGCAGTACGTC.

The gene calls are TRBV4-2 and TRBJ2-1; maybe TRBD2 (6 bases). This CDR3 has 13 amino acids. V lost 1 base and J lost 10, with 11 bases in between. Germline V gene lookup returns CDR1 LGHNA and CDR2 YNFKEQ. The CDR3 sequence is CASSQAGVMEQFF. In DNA form, the CDR3 reads TGTGCCAGCAGCCAAGCGGGAGTAATGGAGCAGTTCTTC.

The chain links TRBV20-1 to TRBJ1-1, with D possibly being TRBD1 (6 bases). The CDR3 extends over 11 amino acids. CDR1 DFQATT and CDR2 SNEGSKA come from the germline V gene (reference sequence). The V and J ends lost 5 bases and 6 bases respectively, with 10 bases between them. CDR3 nucleotides: TGCAGTGCTCACAGGGTCGCTGAAGCTTTCTTT. This codes for CSAHRVAEAFF.

The chain combines TRBV5-3 with TRBJ2-7, with D possibly matching TRBD2 (5 bases). TRBV5-3 is annotated as an ORF whose role is uncertain. V was pared by 3 bases and J by 2 bases, with 15 bases between. The CDR3 is 15 amino acids. CDR3 amino acids: CARSSTGKTPYEQYV. CDR3 nucleotide sequence: TGTGCCAGAAGCTCAACCGGGAAGACCCCCTACGAGCAGTACGTC.

The chain is built from TRBV5-6 and TRBJ2-6; possibly TRBD1 for D (6 bases). The CDR3 runs to 19 residues. Trimming removed 3 bases at V and 0 bases at J, with 19 bases between. The germline CDR1 and CDR2 sequences are SGHDT and YYEEEE. CDR3 amino acids: CASSSKMVGAGSGANVLTF. CDR3 sequence (DNA): TGTGCCAGCAGCTCAAAAATGGTGGGGGCTGGCTCTGGGGCCAACGTCCTGACTTTC. The full variable domain, its missing parts supplied by reference TRBV5-6 and TRBJ2-6, is DAGVTQSPTHLIKTRGQQVTLRCSPKSGHDTVSWYQQALGQGPQFIFQYYEEEERQRGNFPDRFSGHQFPNYSSELNVNALLLGDSALYLCASSSKMVGAGSGANVLTFGAGSRLTVL.

V is TRBV6-5 and J is TRBJ1-5; D perhaps matches TRBD1 (5 bases). This CDR3 is 15 amino acids long. V lost 4 bases and J lost 2, with 12 bases in between. From germline, CDR1 is MNHEY and CDR2 SVGAGI. The CDR3: CASSSTGEGNQPQHF. CDR3 DNA: TGTGCCAGCAGTTCCACAGGTGAGGGCAATCAGCCCCAGCATTTT.

The chain joins TRBV7-2 to TRBJ1-1; no reliable D call. Per the germline V gene, CDR1 is SGHTA and CDR2 is FQGNSA. The length of the CDR3 is 14 residues. The germline V and J ends were trimmed by 2 bases and 3 bases, with 10 bases remaining between them. CDR3 residues: CASSLTAGDTEAFF. The CDR3 DNA reads as TGTGCCAGCAGCTTAACGGCCGGGGACACTGAAGCTTTCTTT. Full variable domain (outside the CDR3, taken from reference TRBV7-2 and TRBJ1-1): GAGVSQSPSNKVTEKGKDVELRCDPISGHTALYWYRQSLGQGLEFLIYFQGNSAPDKSGLPSDRFSAERTGGSVSTLTIQRTQQEDSAVYLCASSLTAGDTEAFFGQGTRLTVV.

This CDR3 reads CAWSVGQGNQPQHF. Here the CDR3 DNA reads TGTGCCTGGAGTGTCGGACAGGGAAATCAGCCCCAGCATTTT. V and J are TRBV30 and TRBJ1-5; 8 nucleotides agree with TRBD1. After removal of 0 bases from V and 4 bases from J, the junction contained 2 bases not matched to a gene. The CDR3 has 14 amino acids. The germline gives CDR1 GTSNPN, CDR2 SVGIG (reference sequence).

V usage is TRBV10-3 and J usage is TRBJ1-1; a weak D match, TRBD1 (6 bases). The CDR3 runs 13 residues. CDR1 and CDR2 (germline): ENHRY, SYGVKD. V shed 7 bases and J shed 1 base, with 10 bases lying between them. CDR3 sequence (DNA): TGTGCCATCAAACTACAGGGGAACACTGAAGCTTTCTTT. This encodes CAIKLQGNTEAFF.

The CDR3 DNA reads as TGCGCCAGCAGCCAAGGGGTTGGGGCCGTCTACGAGCAGTACGTC. Residues: CASSQGVGAVYEQYV. The chain joins TRBV4-1 to TRBJ2-7; tentative D call: TRBD1 (5 bases). Trimming left V 1 base short and J 3 bases short, with 13 bases between. The length of the CDR3 is 15 residues. From germline, CDR1 is MGHRA and CDR2 YSYEKL.

V and J are TRBV19 and TRBJ2-3; no clear D. Trimming took off 5 bases at V and 4 bases at J, with 13 bases between the two ends. Germline CDR1 LNHDA, CDR2 SQIVND (reference sequence). The CDR3 sequence is 14 residues long. The CDR3: CASSLRNFPDTQYF. CDR3 bases: TGTGCCAGTAGTCTGAGGAATTTCCCAGATACGCAGTATTTT.

This chain connects TRBV6-5 to TRBJ1-4; 8 bases fit TRBD1. V trimming: 4 bases; J trimming: 8 bases; junction bases outside the gene matches: 6. This CDR3 contains 14 residues. Germline values: CDR1 MNHEY, CDR2 SVGAGI. The CDR3 sequence: CASSSRQGREKLFF. The CDR3 coding sequence is TGTGCCAGCAGTTCCAGACAGGGGAGGGAAAAACTGTTTTTT.

This chain's CDR3 is CASSAITVTSAYNEQFF. The CDR3 DNA follows: TGTGCCAGCAGCGCTATTACCGTGACTAGCGCCTACAATGAGCAGTTCTTC. The gene calls are TRBV7-2 and TRBJ2-1, with TRBD2 matching 8 bases. The junction had 11 bases not matched to a gene; V was cut back by 5 bases and J by 2 bases. The V gene's germline CDR1 is SGHTA and CDR2 FQGNSA. The CDR3 length is 17 residues.

This chain links TRBV28 with TRBJ2-2, with TRBD2 matching over 11 bases. The trim removed 5 bases at V and 3 bases at J, leaving 8 bases unmatched. CDR1 is MDHEN, CDR2 SYDVKM, per germline. The CDR3 loop spans 17 amino acids. CDR3 loop: CASSPSGTSGYTGELFF. CDR3 sequence (DNA): TGTGCCAGCAGTCCGTCCGGGACTAGCGGATACACCGGGGAGCTGTTTTTT. Full variable domain (remainder filled in from reference TRBV28 and TRBJ2-2): DVKVTQSSRYLVKRTGEKVFLECVQDMDHENMFWYRQDPGLGLRLIYFSYDVKMKEKGDIPEGYSVSREKKERFSLILESASTNQTSMYLCASSPSGTSGYTGELFFGEGSRLTVL.

The CDR3 nucleotides read TGTGCCAGCAGCCGAGAGCGGAGGGGTACCTACAATGAGCAGTTCTTC. Translation gives CASSRERRGTYNEQFF. The chain couples TRBV6-8 to TRBJ2-1; D might be TRBD2 (6 bases). CDR3 size: 16 residues. Per germline, CDR1 MNHGY and CDR2 SAAAGT. The germline V and J ends were trimmed by 6 bases and 2 bases, with 17 bases remaining between them.

V usage is TRBV30 and J usage is TRBJ1-3; 9 bases line up with TRBD1. Germline V gene lookup returns CDR1 GTSNPN and CDR2 SVGIG (reference sequence). With V trimmed by 0 bases and J by 9 bases, 3 bases remained unmatched. The CDR3 covers 13 residues. CDR3 coding DNA: TGTGCCTGGAGTGTGGGACAGGGCGGCACCATATATTTT. Its translation: CAWSVGQGGTIYF.

The chain uses TRBV29-1 and TRBJ2-5, with 9 bases identical to TRBD1. Germline-derived CDR1 and CDR2 are SQVTM and ANQGSEA. Trimming cost V 4 bases and J 0 bases; bases outside gene matches: 3. The CDR3 runs 14 residues. The CDR3 sequence is CSVADRGYQETQYF. The CDR3, as DNA: TGCAGCGTTGCCGACAGGGGGTACCAAGAGACCCAGTACTTC.

This chain connects TRBV18 to TRBJ1-4; TRBD1 matches at 8 bases. This CDR3 comprises 16 residues. CDR1 and CDR2 from the germline V gene are KGHSH and LQKENI. Trimming removed 3 bases from V and 5 bases from J; junction bases left unmatched: 8. The CDR3 spells CASSPRRTGLNEKLFF. CDR3 in DNA: TGTGCCAGCTCACCCCGGCGGACAGGGCTCAATGAAAAACTGTTTTTT.